Listed here are 2 T cell receptor beta chains from one sample, sequenced in a study of shared clonotypes between healthy human individuals. Only in-frame clones appear in the TCRdb table, and some are missing; sequencing was by immunoSEQ multiplex PCR. The profile covers about 2.3 million clones, with 80% to 95% appearing a single time and around 0.38% taken by the ten largest. The sample was naive CD4+ T cells from PBMCs. Stated subset: CD45RA+ positively selected. These receptors all come from a man between 18 and 29 years old in good health. Some clones in this sample may be carry-over from other donors' samples.

This rearrangement joins TRBV28 to TRBJ1-4, with 9 positions matching TRBD1. The CDR3 contains 15 residues. In germline, CDR1 is MDHEN, CDR2 SYDVKM. J gave up 7 bases and V 5 bases, and 8 bases lay outside the gene matches. The CDR3 DNA reads TGTGCCAGCAGTCGATCCGGGACAGGGTTTGAAAAACTGTTTTTT. This gives the protein CASSRSGTGFEKLFF.

The rearrangement joins TRBV30 to TRBJ2-7; possible D gene TRBD1, 6 bases. Between the trimmed V and J ends, which lost 6 bases and 7 bases, there was a span of 19 bases. Germline loops: CDR1 GTSNPN, CDR2 SVGIG (reference sequence). The CDR3 contains 13 residues. The CDR3 DNA reads TGTGCCTGCCCCCGTAAGGGGGTTGGGGAGCAGTACTTC. It is translated as CACPRKGVGEQYF.